A single sample is the source of the 21 T cell receptor beta chains below, sequenced in a study of cytomegalovirus exposure and HLA in healthy donors. Produced via immunoSEQ multiplex PCR; TCRdb's table is partial and in-frame only. Among 110,000 or so clones listed, less than 90% were seen once. The sample consisted of PBMCs. These receptors were obtained from a man aged 18 to 30 in good health and CMV-seropositive.

The chain links TRBV19 to TRBJ2-7; D is perhaps TRBD1 (5 bases). V dropped 5 bases and J dropped 1 base, with 21 bases sitting between them. The CDR3 sequence is 17 residues long. Germline-derived CDR1 and CDR2 are LNHDA and SQIVND (reference sequence). Written as DNA, the CDR3 is TGTGCCAGTAGTCCCACCTGGGCCAGGGCGAGTTCCTACGAGCAGTACTTC. Protein: CASSPTWARASSYEQYF.

CDR3 protein: CASRKTSGDFGEQFF. CDR3 nucleotides: TGTGCCAGCAGAAAGACTAGCGGGGATTTCGGTGAGCAGTTCTTC. V usage is TRBV6-5 and J usage is TRBJ2-1; the match to TRBD2 covers 11 bases. Trimming took 6 bases from V and 9 from J; bases not matched to a gene: 10. Germline lookup yields CDR1 MNHEY and CDR2 SVGAGI. The CDR3 covers 15 residues.

The rearrangement links TRBV9 to TRBJ2-1; D call uncertain. V lost 4 bases and J 8 bases, leaving 16 bases between the germline ends. The CDR3 is 14 amino acids. Looked up from germline, CDR1 is SGDLS and CDR2 is YYNGEE. The CDR3 loop is CASSFTDKNHEQFF. The DNA of the CDR3 is TGTGCCAGCAGCTTCACAGACAAGAACCATGAGCAGTTCTTC. The full variable domain, rest sourced from reference TRBV9 and TRBJ2-1, is DSGVTQTPKHLITATGQRVTLRCSPRSGDLSVYWYQQSLDQGLQFLIQYYNGEERAKGNILERFSAQQFPDLHSELNLSSLELGDSALYFCASSFTDKNHEQFFGPGTRLTVL.

The V and J genes are TRBV6-5 and TRBJ2-3; 7 nucleotides agree with TRBD2. Germline loops: CDR1 MNHEY, CDR2 SVGAGI. The CDR3 covers 15 residues. With 6 bases clipped from V and 4 bases from J, the junction kept 10 bases outside the gene matches. CDR3 protein: CASRTSGDSADTQYF. CDR3 coding DNA: TGTGCCAGCAGAACAAGCGGGGATTCGGCAGATACGCAGTATTTT.

The chain couples TRBV10-2 to TRBJ1-1; D uncertain. V gave up 2 bases and J gave up 1 base, with 2 bases separating them. Looked up from germline, CDR1 is WSHSY and CDR2 is SAAADI. CDR3 length equals 12 residues. In nucleotides, the CDR3 is TGCGCCAGCAGTGAGCGGAACACTGAAGCTTTCTTT. It translates to CASSERNTEAFF.

The chain links TRBV2 to TRBJ1-2; 9 positions agree with TRBD1. CDR3 length equals 15 residues. Germline V gene data show CDR1 as SNHLY and CDR2 as FYNNEI. After removal of 6 bases from V and 4 bases from J, the junction contained 9 bases not matched to a gene. The CDR3 sequence is CASSEQGALFYGYTF. The CDR3 DNA reads as TGTGCCAGCAGCGAACAGGGGGCACTTTTCTATGGCTACACCTTC.

This chain uses TRBV28 with TRBJ2-7; D unclear. This CDR3 has 13 amino acids. V was clipped by 7 bases and J by 4 bases, with 14 bases between them. Per the germline V gene, CDR1 is MDHEN and CDR2 is SYDVKM. The CDR3 DNA sequence: TGTGCCAGCACTACAAGCGCAAGGTACGAGCAGTACTTC. Protein product: CASTTSARYEQYF.

This chain links TRBV7-2 with TRBJ1-1; D uncertain. Trimming left V 5 bases short and J 0 bases short, with 13 bases between. Germline V gene sequence: CDR1 SGHTA, CDR2 FQGNSA. This CDR3 region has 15 residues. CDR3 loop: CASSALGGLNTEAFF. CDR3 DNA sequence: TGTGCCAGCAGCGCCTTGGGAGGGTTGAACACTGAAGCTTTCTTT.

This sequence joins TRBV7-2 and TRBJ1-1, with D possibly being TRBD1 (5 bases). Between the trimmed V and J ends, which lost 3 bases and 7 bases, there was a span of 15 bases. Germline-derived CDR1 and CDR2 are SGHTA and FQGNSA. This CDR3 comprises 14 residues. CDR3 in DNA: TGTGCCAGCAGCTTTAGGCTTGACAGACTTGAAGCTTTCTTT. Its translation is CASSFRLDRLEAFF.

The chain combines TRBV18 with TRBJ2-7; possibly TRBD2 for D (6 bases). Germline values: CDR1 KGHSH, CDR2 LQKENI. The CDR3 is 14 amino acids. V lost 2 bases, J lost 7 bases, and 15 bases lay in between. CDR3 residues: CASSPTSRSGEQYF. In DNA form, the CDR3 reads TGTGCCAGCTCACCAACTAGCCGGTCGGGTGAGCAGTACTTC.

This sequence joins TRBV27 and TRBJ2-4; 9 bases map to TRBD1. The CDR3 covers 13 residues. Germline trimming cut 8 bases from V and 4 bases from J; bases unmatched to any gene: 3. CDR1 and CDR2 from the germline V gene are MNHEY and SMNVEV (reference sequence). The CDR3 protein is CASAGTGKNIQYF. The CDR3 DNA sequence: TGTGCCAGCGCCGGGACAGGGAAAAACATTCAGTACTTC.

The chain uses TRBV5-6 and TRBJ2-2; D gene ambiguous. V lost 0 bases and J 1 base, leaving 10 bases between the germline ends. The germline V gene encodes CDR1 SGHDT and CDR2 YYEEEE. This CDR3 comprises 16 residues. CDR3 residues: CASSLGLSVNTGELFF. CDR3 sequence (DNA): TGTGCCAGCAGCTTGGGACTTTCCGTGAACACCGGGGAGCTGTTTTTT. The variable domain in full, with the rest retrieved from reference TRBV5-6 and TRBJ2-2, is DAGVTQSPTHLIKTRGQQVTLRCSPKSGHDTVSWYQQALGQGPQFIFQYYEEEERQRGNFPDRFSGHQFPNYSSELNVNALLLGDSALYLCASSLGLSVNTGELFFGEGSRLTVL.

This clone has just one count. V gene TRBV5-1 combines with J gene TRBJ1-2, with 9 bases matching TRBD1. Germline V lookup: CDR1 SGHRS, CDR2 YFSETQ. V was pared by 3 bases and J by 4 bases, with 7 bases of the junction left unmatched. The CDR3 extends over 15 amino acids. CDR3 region: CASSSRDRDGYGYTF. The DNA of the CDR3 is TGCGCCAGCAGCTCGAGGGACAGGGATGGCTATGGCTACACCTTC.

This clone was seen a single time. V usage is TRBV6-1 and J usage is TRBJ1-1, with D maybe TRBD1 (6 bases). The CDR3 extends over 12 amino acids. Per the germline V gene, CDR1 is MNHNS and CDR2 is SASEGT. Trimming removed 4 bases from V and 8 bases from J, with 11 bases in between. The CDR3 region has the DNA TGTGCCAGCAGTGCAGGGGATATGGAAGCTTTCTTT. Its translation: CASSAGDMEAFF.

The chain joins TRBV19 to TRBJ1-1, with 9 bases lining up with TRBD1. This CDR3 has 16 amino acids. Germline-derived CDR1 and CDR2 are LNHDA and SQIVND (reference sequence). The V gene end was trimmed by 5 bases and the J gene end by 1 base; junction bases not matched to a gene: 8. In DNA form, the CDR3 reads TGTGCCAGTAGTGCCCTACAGGGGGCAGGGAACACTGAAGCTTTCTTT. The encoded protein is CASSALQGAGNTEAFF.

This sequence joins TRBV19 and TRBJ1-4; 9 nucleotides match TRBD1. Germline V gene lookup returns CDR1 LNHDA and CDR2 SQIVND (reference sequence). The CDR3 extends over 14 amino acids. The V gene end was trimmed by 6 bases and the J gene end by 4 bases; junction bases not matched to a gene: 3. CDR3 DNA: TGTGCCAGTAGATGGACAGGGGATAATGAAAAACTGTTTTTT. Translated: CASRWTGDNEKLFF.

This rearrangement joins TRBV2 to TRBJ2-3, with TRBD1 as a possible D gene (5 bases). The CDR3 runs to 14 residues. Between the trimmed V and J ends, which lost 7 bases and 1 base, there was a span of 12 bases. Germline V gene data show CDR1 as SNHLY and CDR2 as FYNNEI. CDR3 DNA sequence: TGTGCCAGCACCGACAGCCACCGCACAGATACGCAGTATTTT. This sequence encodes CASTDSHRTDTQYF.

The DNA for the CDR3 is TGTGCCAGCAGCTTAGCAGCAGGACAGGGGCGGGAAAAACTGTTTTTT. This sequence encodes CASSLAAGQGREKLFF. The genes are TRBV7-8 and TRBJ1-4; TRBD1 agrees at 9 bases. Looked up from germline, CDR1 is SGHVS and CDR2 is FQNEAQ. The CDR3 is 16 residues long. The trim removed 0 bases at V and 8 bases at J, leaving 7 bases unmatched. Supplemented by reference TRBV7-8 and TRBJ1-4, the full variable domain reads GAGVSQSPRYKVAKRGQDVALRCDPISGHVSLFWYQQALGQGPEFLTYFQNEAQLDKSGLPSDRFFAERPEGSVSTLKIQRTQQEDSAVYLCASSLAAGQGREKLFFGSGTQLSVL.

The rearrangement joins TRBV30 to TRBJ1-2; 10 bases map to TRBD1. Germline-derived CDR1 and CDR2 are GTSNPN and SVGIG (reference sequence). V lost 3 bases, J lost 8 bases, and 9 bases stayed unmatched. This CDR3 has 14 residues. The CDR3 reads CAWSAPTGGTGYTF. CDR3 bases: TGTGCCTGGAGCGCACCGACAGGGGGCACGGGCTACACCTTC.

The chain uses TRBV5-1 and TRBJ1-2, with 10 bases lining up with TRBD1. CDR3 length: 15 amino acids. Trimming took 0 bases from V and 4 from J; bases not matched to a gene: 3. CDR1 is SGHRS, CDR2 YFSETQ, per germline. As DNA, the CDR3 is TGCGCCAGCAGCTTGGCGGGACAGGGGAGCTATGGCTACACCTTC. Its translation is CASSLAGQGSYGYTF.

This sequence joins TRBV12-5 and TRBJ2-1; possible D gene TRBD2, 6 bases. Trimming cost V 6 bases and J 0 bases, with 12 bases left between them. The CDR3 sequence is 15 residues long. Germline CDR1 and CDR2: LGHNT and FRNRAP. This chain's CDR3 is CASGPSDYSYNEQFF. The CDR3, as DNA: TGTGCTAGTGGCCCCTCGGACTACTCCTACAATGAGCAGTTCTTC.